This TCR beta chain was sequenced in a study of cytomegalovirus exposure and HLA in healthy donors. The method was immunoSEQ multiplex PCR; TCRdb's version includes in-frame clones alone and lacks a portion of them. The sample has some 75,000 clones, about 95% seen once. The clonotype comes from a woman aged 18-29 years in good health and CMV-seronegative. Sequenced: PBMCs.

In DNA form, the CDR3 reads TGTGCCAGTAGTATTATGGAGAGAAGCAATCAGCCCCAGCATTTT. Translated: CASSIMERSNQPQHF. The genes are TRBV19 and TRBJ1-5; D is uncertain. V was clipped by 3 bases and J by 1 base, with 10 bases between them. The V gene's germline CDR1 is LNHDA and CDR2 SQIVND (reference sequence). This CDR3 region has 15 residues.